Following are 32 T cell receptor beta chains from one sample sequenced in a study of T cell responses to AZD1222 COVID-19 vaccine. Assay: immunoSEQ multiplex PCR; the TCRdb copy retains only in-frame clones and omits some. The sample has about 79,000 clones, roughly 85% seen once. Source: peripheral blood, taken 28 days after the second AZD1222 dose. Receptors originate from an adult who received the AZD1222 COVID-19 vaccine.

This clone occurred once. The CDR3, as DNA: TGTGCCAGCAGCTTAGTTGGGACATGGCAAGAGACCCAGTACTTC. Translated: CASSLVGTWQETQYF. The chain employs TRBV11-2 and TRBJ2-5; tentatively, D is TRBD1 (6 bases). V lost 1 base to trimming and J lost 2 bases, with 11 bases between them. The germline V gene encodes CDR1 SGHAT and CDR2 FQNNGV. The CDR3 is made up of 15 amino acids.

The CDR3 nucleotides are TGTGCCTGGCAGCAAGCAGGGGGGATGAGCAATCAGCCCCAGCATTTT. Amino acids: CAWQQAGGMSNQPQHF. The rearrangement uses TRBV30 and TRBJ1-5; 7 nucleotides agree with TRBD1. Per the germline V gene, CDR1 is GTSNPN and CDR2 is SVGIG (reference sequence). The CDR3 totals 16 residues. V was pared by 5 bases and J by 1 base, with 11 bases of the junction left unmatched.

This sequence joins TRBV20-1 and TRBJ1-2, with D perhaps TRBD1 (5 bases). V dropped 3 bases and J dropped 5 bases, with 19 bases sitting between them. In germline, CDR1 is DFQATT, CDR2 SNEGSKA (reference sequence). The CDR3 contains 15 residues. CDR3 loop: CSASAQPGGIYGYTF. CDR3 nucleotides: TGCAGTGCTAGTGCCCAGCCGGGGGGGATATATGGCTACACCTTC.

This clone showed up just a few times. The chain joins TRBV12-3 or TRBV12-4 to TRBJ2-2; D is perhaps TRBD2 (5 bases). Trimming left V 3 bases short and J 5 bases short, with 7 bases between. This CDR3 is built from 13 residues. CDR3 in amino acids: CASSFGETGELFF. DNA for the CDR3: TGTGCCAGCAGTTTCGGGGAAACCGGGGAGCTGTTTTTT.

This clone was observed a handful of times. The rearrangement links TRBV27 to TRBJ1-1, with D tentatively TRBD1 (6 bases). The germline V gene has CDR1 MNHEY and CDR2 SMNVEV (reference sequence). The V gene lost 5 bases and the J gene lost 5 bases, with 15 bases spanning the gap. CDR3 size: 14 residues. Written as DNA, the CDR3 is TGTGCCAGCAGTATCAGGGGAATAGGGACTGAAGCTTTCTTT. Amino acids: CASSIRGIGTEAFF.

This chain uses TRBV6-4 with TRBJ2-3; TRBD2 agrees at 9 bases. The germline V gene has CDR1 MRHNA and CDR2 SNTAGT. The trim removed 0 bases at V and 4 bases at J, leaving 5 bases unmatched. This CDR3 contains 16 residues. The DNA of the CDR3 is TGTGCCAGCAGTGACTCGACTAGCGGAGGGGCAGATACGCAGTATTTT. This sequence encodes CASSDSTSGGADTQYF.

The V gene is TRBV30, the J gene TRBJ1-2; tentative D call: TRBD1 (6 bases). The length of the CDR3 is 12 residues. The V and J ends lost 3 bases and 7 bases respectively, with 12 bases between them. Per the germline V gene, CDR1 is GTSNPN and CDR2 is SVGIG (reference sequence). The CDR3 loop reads CAWSAHRVGYTF. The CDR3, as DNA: TGTGCCTGGAGCGCGCACAGGGTTGGCTACACCTTC. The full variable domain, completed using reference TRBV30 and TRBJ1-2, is SQTIHQWPATLVQPVGSPLSLECTVEGTSNPNLYWYRQAAGRGLQLLFYSVGIGQISSEVPQNLSASRPQDRQFILSSKKLLLSDSGFYLCAWSAHRVGYTFGSGTRLTVV.

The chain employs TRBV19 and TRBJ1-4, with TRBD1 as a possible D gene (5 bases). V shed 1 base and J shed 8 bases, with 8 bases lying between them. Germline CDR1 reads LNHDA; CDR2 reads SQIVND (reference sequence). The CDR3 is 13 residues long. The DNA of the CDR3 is TGTGCCAGTAGTATAGCACACAGGGAAAAACTGTTTTTT. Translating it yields CASSIAHREKLFF.

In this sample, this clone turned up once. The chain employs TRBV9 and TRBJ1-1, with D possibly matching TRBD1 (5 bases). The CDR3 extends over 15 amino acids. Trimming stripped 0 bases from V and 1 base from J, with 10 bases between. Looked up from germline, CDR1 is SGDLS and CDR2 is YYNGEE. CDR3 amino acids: CASSVVQGANTEAFF. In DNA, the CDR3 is TGTGCCAGCAGCGTAGTTCAGGGCGCGAACACTGAAGCTTTCTTT.

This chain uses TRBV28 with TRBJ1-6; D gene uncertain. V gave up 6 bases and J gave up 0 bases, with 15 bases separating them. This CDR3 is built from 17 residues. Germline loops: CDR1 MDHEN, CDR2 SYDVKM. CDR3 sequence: CASSNGGVFSYNSPLHF. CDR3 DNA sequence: TGTGCCAGCAGCAACGGCGGGGTGTTCTCCTATAATTCACCCCTCCACTTT.

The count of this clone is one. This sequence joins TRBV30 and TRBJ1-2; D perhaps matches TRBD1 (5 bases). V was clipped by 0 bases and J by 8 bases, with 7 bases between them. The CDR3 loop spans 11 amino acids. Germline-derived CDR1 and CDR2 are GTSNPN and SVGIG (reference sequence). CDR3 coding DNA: TGTGCCTGGAGTGTAAAGGGGGGCTACACCTTC. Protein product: CAWSVKGGYTF.

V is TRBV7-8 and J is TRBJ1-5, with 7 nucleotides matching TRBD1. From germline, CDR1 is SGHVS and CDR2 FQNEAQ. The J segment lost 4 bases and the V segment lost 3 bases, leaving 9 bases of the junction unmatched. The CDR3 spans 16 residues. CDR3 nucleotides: TGTGCCAGCAGCTTTGCGACAGGGTTAGGGAATCAGCCCCAGCATTTT. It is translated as CASSFATGLGNQPQHF.

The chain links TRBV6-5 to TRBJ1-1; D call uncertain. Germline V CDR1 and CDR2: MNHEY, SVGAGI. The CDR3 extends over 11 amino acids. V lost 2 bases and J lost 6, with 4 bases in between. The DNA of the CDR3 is TGTGCCAGCAGTTACGGTGCTGAAGCTTTCTTT. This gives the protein CASSYGAEAFF.

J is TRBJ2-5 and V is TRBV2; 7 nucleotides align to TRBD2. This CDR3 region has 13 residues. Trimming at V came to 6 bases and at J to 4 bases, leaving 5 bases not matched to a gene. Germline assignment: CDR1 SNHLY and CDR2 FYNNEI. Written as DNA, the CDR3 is TGTGCCAGCAGAGTCGCGGGAGTAGAGACCCAGTACTTC. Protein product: CASRVAGVETQYF.

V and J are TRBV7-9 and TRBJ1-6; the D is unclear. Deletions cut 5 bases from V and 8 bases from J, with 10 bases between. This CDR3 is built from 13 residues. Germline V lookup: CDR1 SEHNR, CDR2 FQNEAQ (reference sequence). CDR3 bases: TGTGCCAGCAGCCCTATTATGGATTCACCCCTCCACTTT. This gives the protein CASSPIMDSPLHF.

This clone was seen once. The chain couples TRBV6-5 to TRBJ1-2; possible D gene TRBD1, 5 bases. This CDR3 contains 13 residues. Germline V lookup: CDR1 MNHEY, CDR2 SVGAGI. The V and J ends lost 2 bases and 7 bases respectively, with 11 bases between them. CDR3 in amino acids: CASSYALGGGYTF. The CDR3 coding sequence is TGTGCCAGCAGTTACGCCCTGGGGGGTGGCTACACCTTC.

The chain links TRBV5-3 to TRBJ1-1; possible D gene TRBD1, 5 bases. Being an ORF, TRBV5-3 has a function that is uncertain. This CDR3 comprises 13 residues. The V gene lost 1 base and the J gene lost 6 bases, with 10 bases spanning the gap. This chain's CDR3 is CARSLSRAAEAFF. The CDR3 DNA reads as TGTGCCAGAAGCTTGAGCAGGGCGGCTGAAGCTTTCTTT.

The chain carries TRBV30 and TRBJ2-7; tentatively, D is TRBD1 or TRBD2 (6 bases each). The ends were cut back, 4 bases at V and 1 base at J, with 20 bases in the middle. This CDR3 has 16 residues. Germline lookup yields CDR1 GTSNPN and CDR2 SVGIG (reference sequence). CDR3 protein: CAWTEGGITLSYEQYF. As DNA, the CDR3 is TGTGCCTGGACCGAGGGGGGAATCACCCTTTCCTACGAGCAGTACTTC.

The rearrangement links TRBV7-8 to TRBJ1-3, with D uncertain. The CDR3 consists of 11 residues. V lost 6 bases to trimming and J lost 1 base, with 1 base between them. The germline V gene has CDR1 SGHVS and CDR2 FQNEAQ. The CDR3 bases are TGTGCCAGCAGTTCTGGAAACACCATATATTTT. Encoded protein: CASSSGNTIYF.

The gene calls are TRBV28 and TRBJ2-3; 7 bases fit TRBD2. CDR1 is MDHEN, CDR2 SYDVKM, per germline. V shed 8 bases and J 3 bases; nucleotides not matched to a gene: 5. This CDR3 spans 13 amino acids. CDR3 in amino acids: CASEGGLTDTQYF. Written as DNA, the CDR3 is TGTGCCAGCGAGGGAGGGCTGACAGATACGCAGTATTTT.

CDR3 nucleotide sequence: TGCGCCAGCAGCCAAGTGGGCGACAGTAACACTGAAGCTTTCTTT. Amino acids: CASSQVGDSNTEAFF. V gene TRBV4-1 combines with J gene TRBJ1-1; TRBD1 is a possible D gene (5 bases). CDR3 length equals 15 residues. With 1 base removed from V and 2 bases from J, the gap between germline ends came to 11 bases. The V gene's germline CDR1 is MGHRA and CDR2 YSYEKL.

The CDR3 DNA is TGCGCCAGCCGATCTAGCGGGGGTCACAATGAGCAGTTCTTC. Protein sequence: CASRSSGGHNEQFF. This rearrangement joins TRBV5-1 to TRBJ2-1; 10 nucleotides line up with TRBD2. Germline CDR1 reads SGHRS; CDR2 reads YFSETQ. This CDR3 is 14 amino acids long. Trimming at V came to 7 bases and at J to 5 bases, leaving 6 bases not matched to a gene.

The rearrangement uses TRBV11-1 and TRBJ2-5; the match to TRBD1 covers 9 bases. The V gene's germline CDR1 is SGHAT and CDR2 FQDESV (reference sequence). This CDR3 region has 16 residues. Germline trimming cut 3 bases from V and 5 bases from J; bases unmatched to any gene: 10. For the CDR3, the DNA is TGTGCCAGCAGCTTCGTAGGACAGGGGTTTGTGGAGACCCAGTACTTC. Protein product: CASSFVGQGFVETQYF.

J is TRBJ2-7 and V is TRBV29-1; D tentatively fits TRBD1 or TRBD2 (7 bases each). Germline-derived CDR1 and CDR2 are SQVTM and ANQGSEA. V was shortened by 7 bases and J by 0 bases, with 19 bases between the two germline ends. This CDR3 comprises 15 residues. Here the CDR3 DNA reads TGCAGCGCCGAGGGGGGGGACAGCATCTCCTACGAGCAGTACTTC. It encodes CSAEGGDSISYEQYF.

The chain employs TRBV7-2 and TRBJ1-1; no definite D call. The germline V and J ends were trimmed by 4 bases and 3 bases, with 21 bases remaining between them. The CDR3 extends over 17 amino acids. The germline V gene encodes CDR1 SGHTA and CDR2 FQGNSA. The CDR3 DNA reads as TGTGCCAGCAGCTCCGAGCCCACCGCAGGCTTCGACACTGAAGCTTTCTTT. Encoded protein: CASSSEPTAGFDTEAFF.

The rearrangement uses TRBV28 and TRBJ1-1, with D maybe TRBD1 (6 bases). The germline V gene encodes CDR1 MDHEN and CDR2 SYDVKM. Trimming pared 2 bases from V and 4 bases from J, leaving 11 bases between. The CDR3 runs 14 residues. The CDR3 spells CASSLSRGATEAFF. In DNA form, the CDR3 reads TGTGCCAGCAGTTTAAGTCGGGGGGCCACTGAAGCTTTCTTT.

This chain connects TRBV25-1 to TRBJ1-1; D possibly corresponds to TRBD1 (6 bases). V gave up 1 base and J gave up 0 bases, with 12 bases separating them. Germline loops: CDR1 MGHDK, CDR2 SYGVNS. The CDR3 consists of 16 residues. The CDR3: CASSESGGLMNTEAFF. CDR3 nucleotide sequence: TGTGCCAGCAGTGAATCGGGGGGGCTGATGAACACTGAAGCTTTCTTT.

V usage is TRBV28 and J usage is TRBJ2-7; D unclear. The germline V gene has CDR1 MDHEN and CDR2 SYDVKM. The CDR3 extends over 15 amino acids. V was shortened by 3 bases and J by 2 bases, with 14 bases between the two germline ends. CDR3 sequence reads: CASSFPYSGTYEQYF. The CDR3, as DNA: TGTGCCAGCAGTTTCCCCTATTCTGGGACCTACGAGCAGTACTTC. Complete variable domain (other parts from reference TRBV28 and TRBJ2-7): DVKVTQSSRYLVKRTGEKVFLECVQDMDHENMFWYRQDPGLGLRLIYFSYDVKMKEKGDIPEGYSVSREKKERFSLILESASTNQTSMYLCASSFPYSGTYEQYFGPGTRLTVT.

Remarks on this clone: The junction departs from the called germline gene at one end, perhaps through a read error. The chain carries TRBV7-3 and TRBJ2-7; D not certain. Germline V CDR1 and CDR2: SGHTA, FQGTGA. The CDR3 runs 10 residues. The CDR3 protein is CASSSHLTIF. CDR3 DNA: TGTGCCAGCTCCTCCCACCTTACCATCTTC.

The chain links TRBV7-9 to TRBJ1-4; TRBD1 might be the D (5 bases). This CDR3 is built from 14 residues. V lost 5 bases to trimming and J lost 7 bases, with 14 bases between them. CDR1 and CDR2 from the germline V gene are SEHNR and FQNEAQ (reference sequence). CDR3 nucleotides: TGTGCCAGCAGCAACCGGGACCTCGCTGAAAAACTGTTTTTT. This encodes CASSNRDLAEKLFF.

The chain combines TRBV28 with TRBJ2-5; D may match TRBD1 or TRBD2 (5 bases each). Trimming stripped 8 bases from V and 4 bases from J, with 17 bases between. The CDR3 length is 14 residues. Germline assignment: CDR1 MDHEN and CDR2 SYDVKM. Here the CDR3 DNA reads TGTGCCAGCTCCGCGCGCCAGGGAGCAGAGACCCAGTACTTC. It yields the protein CASSARQGAETQYF.

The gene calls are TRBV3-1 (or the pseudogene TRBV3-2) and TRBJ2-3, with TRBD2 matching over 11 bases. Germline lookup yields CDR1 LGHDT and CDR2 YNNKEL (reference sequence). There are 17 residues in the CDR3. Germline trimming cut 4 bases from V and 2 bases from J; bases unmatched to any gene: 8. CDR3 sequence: CASSPPSSGRYTDTQYF. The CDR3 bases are TGTGCCAGCAGCCCCCCCTCTAGCGGGAGGTACACAGATACGCAGTATTTT.